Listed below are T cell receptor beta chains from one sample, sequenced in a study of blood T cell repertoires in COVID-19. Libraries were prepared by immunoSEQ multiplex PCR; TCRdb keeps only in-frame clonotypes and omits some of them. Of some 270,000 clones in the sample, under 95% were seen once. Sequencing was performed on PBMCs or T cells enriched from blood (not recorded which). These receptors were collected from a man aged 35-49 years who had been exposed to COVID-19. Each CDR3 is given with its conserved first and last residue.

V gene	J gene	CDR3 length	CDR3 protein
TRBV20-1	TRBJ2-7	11	CSLQGTYEQYF
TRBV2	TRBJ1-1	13	CASSEVENTEAFF
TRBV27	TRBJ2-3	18	CASSLFGPLAGNTDTQYF
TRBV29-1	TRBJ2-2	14	CSGGHSANTGELFF
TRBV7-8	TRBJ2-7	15	CASRSRRAGVYEQYF
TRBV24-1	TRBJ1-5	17	CATSDSQTGTWVGPQHF
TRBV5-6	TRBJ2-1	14	CASSWGQGDNEQFF
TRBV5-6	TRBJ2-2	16	CASSPQNRVTTGELFF
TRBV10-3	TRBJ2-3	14	CATTPTGRADTQYF
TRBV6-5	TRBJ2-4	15	CASSYAGMGKNIQYF
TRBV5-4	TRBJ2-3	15	CATYSTGGIADTQYF
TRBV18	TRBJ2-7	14	CASSLEASGYEQYF
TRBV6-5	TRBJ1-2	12	CASSYWGGGYTF
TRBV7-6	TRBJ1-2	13	CASSLGQGYGYTF
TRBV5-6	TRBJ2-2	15	CASSSRGRRTGELFF
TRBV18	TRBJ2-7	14	CASSPNRDTYEQYF
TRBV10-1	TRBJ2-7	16	CASSEAGNLGCREQYF
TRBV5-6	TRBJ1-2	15	CASSSRQGWIYGYTF
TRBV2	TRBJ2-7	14	CAATKDRLSYEQYF
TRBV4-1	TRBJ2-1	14	CASSQPGARNEQFF